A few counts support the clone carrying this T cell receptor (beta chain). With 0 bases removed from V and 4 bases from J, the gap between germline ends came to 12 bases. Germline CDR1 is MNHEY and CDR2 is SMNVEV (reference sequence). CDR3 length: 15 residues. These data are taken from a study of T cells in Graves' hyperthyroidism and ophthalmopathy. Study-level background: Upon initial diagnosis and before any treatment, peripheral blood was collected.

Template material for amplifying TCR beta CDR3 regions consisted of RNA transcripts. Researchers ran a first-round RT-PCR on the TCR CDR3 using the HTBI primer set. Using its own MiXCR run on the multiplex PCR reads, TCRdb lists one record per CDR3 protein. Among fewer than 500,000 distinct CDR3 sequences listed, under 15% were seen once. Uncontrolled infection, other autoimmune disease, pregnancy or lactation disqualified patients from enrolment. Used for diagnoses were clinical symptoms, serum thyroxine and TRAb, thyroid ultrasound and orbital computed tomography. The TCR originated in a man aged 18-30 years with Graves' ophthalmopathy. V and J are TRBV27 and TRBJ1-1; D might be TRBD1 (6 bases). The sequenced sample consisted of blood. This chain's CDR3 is CASSLSRGGVTEAFF. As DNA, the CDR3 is TGTGCCAGCAGTTTATCGAGGGGGGGCGTCACTGAAGCTTTCTTT.